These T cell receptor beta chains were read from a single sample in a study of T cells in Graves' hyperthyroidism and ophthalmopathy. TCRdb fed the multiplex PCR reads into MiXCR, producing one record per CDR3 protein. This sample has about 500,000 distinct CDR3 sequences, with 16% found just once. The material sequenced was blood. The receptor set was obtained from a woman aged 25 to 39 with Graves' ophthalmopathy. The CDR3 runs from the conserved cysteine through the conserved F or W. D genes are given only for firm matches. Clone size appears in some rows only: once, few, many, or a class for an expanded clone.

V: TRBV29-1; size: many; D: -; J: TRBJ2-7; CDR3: CSVESSPAAEQYF; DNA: TGCAGCGTTGAATCCTCCCCAGCTGCCGAGCAGTACTTC
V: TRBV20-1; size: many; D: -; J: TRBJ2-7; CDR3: CSARDGGNPSYEQYF; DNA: TGCAGTGCTAGAGATGGGGGGAATCCATCCTACGAGCAGTACTTC
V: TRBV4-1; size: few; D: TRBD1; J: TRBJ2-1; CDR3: CASSQDKARQGHNEQFF; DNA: TGCGCCAGCAGCCAAGATAAGGCGAGACAGGGCCACAATGAGCAGTTCTTC
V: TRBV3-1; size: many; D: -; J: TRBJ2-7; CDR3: CASSQPRGTAYEQYF; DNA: TGTGCCAGCAGTCAACCAAGGGGTACAGCCTACGAGCAGTACTTC
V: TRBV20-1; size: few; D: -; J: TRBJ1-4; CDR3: CSAPLGDREKLFF; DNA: TGCAGTGCTCCGTTGGGGGACCGGGAAAAACTGTTTTTT
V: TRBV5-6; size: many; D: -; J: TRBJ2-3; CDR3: CASSFGEDTQYF; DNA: TGTGCCAGCAGCTTTGGCGAGGATACGCAGTATTTT
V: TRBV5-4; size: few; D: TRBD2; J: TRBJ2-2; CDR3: CASSSLAGVFTGELFF; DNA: TGTGCCAGCAGCTCCTTAGCGGGAGTTTTCACCGGGGAGCTGTTTTTT
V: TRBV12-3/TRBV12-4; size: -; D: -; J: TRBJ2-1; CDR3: CASSSAASYNEQFF; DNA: TGTGCCAGCAGCTCAGCGGCCTCCTACAATGAGCAGTTCTTC
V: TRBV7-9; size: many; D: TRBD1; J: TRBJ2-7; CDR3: CASSPGRGRLDYEQYF; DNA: TGTGCCAGCAGCCCTGGTAGGGGGCGTTTGGACTACGAGCAGTACTTC
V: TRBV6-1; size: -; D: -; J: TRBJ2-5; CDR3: CASSRYRGVETQYF; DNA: TGTGCCAGCAGCCGATACCGGGGAGTGGAGACCCAGTACTTC
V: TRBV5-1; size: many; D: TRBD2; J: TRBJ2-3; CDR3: CASSLRLAGATDTQYF; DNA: TGCGCCAGCAGCTTAAGACTAGCGGGAGCCACAGATACGCAGTATTTT
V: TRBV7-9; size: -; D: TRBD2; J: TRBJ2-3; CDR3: CASRSSGSSTDTQYF; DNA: TGTGCCAGCAGATCTAGCGGGTCTAGCACAGATACGCAGTATTTT